The next 20 T cell receptor beta chains were all read from a single sample in a study of T cells in Graves' hyperthyroidism and ophthalmopathy. Amplification of TCR beta CDR3 regions was performed using RNA transcripts as template. First-round RT-PCR targeting the TCR CDR3 was performed with the HTBI primer set. TCRdb processed the multiplex PCR reads anew with MiXCR; each CDR3 protein has one entry. This repertoire shows roughly 720,000 distinct CDR3 sequences, 17% found once; its top ten account for about a sixth. The material sequenced was blood. Receptors were obtained from a man aged 50 to 60 with Graves' hyperthyroidism.

This rearrangement joins TRBV4-1 to TRBJ2-5; maybe TRBD1 (6 bases). CDR1 MGHRA and CDR2 YSYEKL come from the germline V gene. Trimming took 0 bases from V and 5 from J, leaving 16 bases between them. The CDR3 is 16 residues long. This chain's CDR3 is CASSQEPGVFGETQYF. The CDR3 DNA reads TGCGCCAGCAGCCAAGAGCCAGGGGTATTCGGGGAGACCCAGTACTTC.

The table lists this clonotype with a few counts. The CDR3 loop reads CSAMSTVGQPQHF. CDR3 nucleotides: TGCAGTGCCATGAGCACAGTAGGCCAGCCCCAGCATTTT. The chain carries TRBV20-1 and TRBJ1-5; D unclear. This CDR3 has 13 residues. The germline V gene encodes CDR1 DFQATT and CDR2 SNEGSKA (reference sequence). V was shortened by 6 bases and J by 7 bases, with 16 bases between the two germline ends.

This clonotype was found many times. The gene calls are TRBV28 and TRBJ2-7, with 9 bases fitting TRBD2. Looked up from germline, CDR1 is MDHEN and CDR2 is SYDVKM. After removal of 8 bases from V and 4 bases from J, the junction contained 12 bases not matched to a gene. The CDR3 covers 15 residues. The CDR3 here is CASSLAGSRFYEQYF. CDR3 DNA: TGTGCCAGCTCCCTAGCGGGAAGTAGATTTTACGAGCAGTACTTC. The full variable domain, completed using reference TRBV28 and TRBJ2-7, is DVKVTQSSRYLVKRTGEKVFLECVQDMDHENMFWYRQDPGLGLRLIYFSYDVKMKEKGDIPEGYSVSREKKERFSLILESASTNQTSMYLCASSLAGSRFYEQYFGPGTRLTVT.

This clonotype was recorded at least ten times. The J gene is TRBJ2-5, the V gene TRBV3-1; 7 nucleotides align to TRBD1. CDR1 and CDR2 (germline): LGHDT, YNNKEL (reference sequence). V lost 0 bases and J lost 2; bases outside the gene matches: 9. The CDR3 has 17 amino acids. For the CDR3, the DNA is TGTGCCAGCAGCCAAGATCGGGGCAGGGGGTTTCAAGAGACCCAGTACTTC. Encoded protein: CASSQDRGRGFQETQYF.

This clonotype was observed a handful of times. The V gene is TRBV11-3, the J gene TRBJ1-1; D perhaps matches TRBD1 (5 bases). The germline V gene has CDR1 SGHNT and CDR2 YENEEA. The CDR3 sequence is 15 residues long. Trimming took 4 bases from V and 1 from J, leaving 13 bases between them. As DNA, the CDR3 is TGTGCCAGCAGCTCATATCGGACACAGAACACTGAAGCTTTCTTT. Its protein is CASSSYRTQNTEAFF.

This clonotype was counted ten times or more. The rearrangement uses TRBV7-2 and TRBJ2-7; 10 bases map to TRBD2. V dropped 5 bases and J dropped 5; count of bases not matched to a gene: 9. The CDR3 covers 15 residues. Germline CDR1 SGHTA, CDR2 FQGNSA. The CDR3 protein is CASSPQAGGPHEQYF. The CDR3 DNA sequence: TGTGCCAGCAGCCCCCAAGCGGGAGGGCCCCACGAGCAGTACTTC.

This clonotype occurred many times. The CDR3 nucleotides read TGTGCCAGCAGGAGAGGAGAGAGTAGCAACACCATATATTTT. It specifies CASRRGESSNTIYF. The chain recombines TRBV2 with TRBJ1-3; D gene ambiguous. The CDR3 sequence is 14 residues long. Trimming pared 6 bases from V and 7 bases from J, leaving 16 bases between. From germline, CDR1 is SNHLY and CDR2 FYNNEI.

This clonotype has ten or more counts. In DNA form, the CDR3 reads TGTGCCAGCAGCGATACAGAAGCCTACGAGCAGTACTTC. It specifies CASSDTEAYEQYF. The chain links TRBV6-1 to TRBJ2-7; D not certain. The germline CDR1 and CDR2 sequences are MNHNS and SASEGT. The CDR3 contains 13 residues. V was clipped by 6 bases and J by 2 bases, with 11 bases between them.

This clonotype was detected only a few times. A much larger clone is a single base away; this may be a read error. The V gene is TRBV12-3 or TRBV12-4, the J gene TRBJ2-5; D not certain. The CDR3 sequence is 11 residues long. Trimming pared 6 bases from V and 4 bases from J, leaving 6 bases between. The CDR3 here is CASSPPETQYF. CDR3 in DNA: TGTGCCAGCAGCCCCCCAGAGACCCAGTACTTC.

J is TRBJ1-2 and V is TRBV24-1, with unresolved D. Trimming pared 5 bases from V and 5 bases from J, leaving 14 bases between. Germline assignment: CDR1 KGHDR and CDR2 SFDVKD. The CDR3 is 14 amino acids. The CDR3, as DNA: TGTGCCACCAGTGGGGGAGGCGAAACATATGGCTACACCTTC. Encoded protein: CATSGGGETYGYTF.

This clonotype has more than one count but fewer than ten. This rearrangement joins TRBV2 to TRBJ2-3, with 11 bases fitting TRBD2. This CDR3 is built from 15 residues. CDR1 and CDR2 from the germline V gene are SNHLY and FYNNEI. V lost 2 bases to trimming and J lost 8 bases; unmatched junction nucleotides: 6. The CDR3, as DNA: TGTGCCAGCAGTGAATTACTAGCGGGAGAAGGTACGCAGTATTTT. Its protein is CASSELLAGEGTQYF.

This clonotype was detected only a few times. The J gene is TRBJ2-3, the V gene TRBV24-1; a possible D gene is TRBD1 (6 bases). V was pared by 4 bases and J by 11 bases, with 21 bases between. The CDR3 consists of 15 residues. The germline CDR1 and CDR2 sequences are KGHDR and SFDVKD. The CDR3 is CATSDPGTYSRLQYF. The CDR3 DNA is TGTGCCACCAGTGACCCTGGGACATACTCCCGTTTGCAGTATTTT.

This clonotype was recorded many times. This chain links TRBV5-1 with TRBJ1-1; TRBD1 might be the D (6 bases). Per the germline V gene, CDR1 is SGHRS and CDR2 is YFSETQ. The CDR3 spans 15 residues. V was shortened by 3 bases and J by 1 base, with 13 bases between the two germline ends. The CDR3 loop reads CASSYQDSSNTEAFF. The CDR3 nucleotides read TGCGCCAGCAGCTACCAGGACAGTTCGAACACTGAAGCTTTCTTT.

This clonotype was counted ten times or more. The V and J genes are TRBV30 and TRBJ2-5, with 8 bases fitting TRBD1. With 3 bases clipped from V and 2 bases from J, the junction kept 14 bases outside the gene matches. The CDR3 contains 17 residues. The V gene's germline CDR1 is GTSNPN and CDR2 SVGIG (reference sequence). Here the CDR3 DNA reads TGTGCCTGGAGAGGCAGGGGGCGCGGGAACCGACAAGAGACCCAGTACTTC. This sequence encodes CAWRGRGRGNRQETQYF. Full variable domain (outside the CDR3, taken from reference TRBV30 and TRBJ2-5): SQTIHQWPATLVQPVGSPLSLECTVEGTSNPNLYWYRQAAGRGLQLLFYSVGIGQISSEVPQNLSASRPQDRQFILSSKKLLLSDSGFYLCAWRGRGRGNRQETQYFGPGTRLLVL.

The chain has TRBV3-1 and TRBJ2-1; a possible D gene is TRBD1 (5 bases). The germline CDR1 and CDR2 sequences are LGHDT and YNNKEL (reference sequence). The CDR3 has 13 amino acids. The V gene lost 3 bases and the J gene lost 10 bases, with 13 bases spanning the gap. CDR3 in amino acids: CASSHGRGREQFF. CDR3 in DNA: TGTGCCAGCAGCCATGGTAGGGGCAGGGAGCAGTTCTTC.

A few counts support this clonotype. The chain employs TRBV4-1 and TRBJ1-5; TRBD1 aligns across 7 bases. The V segment lost 1 base and the J segment 6 bases; nucleotides outside the gene matches: 6. The length of the CDR3 is 15 residues. Germline CDR1 is MGHRA and CDR2 is YSYEKL. CDR3 region: CASSQVRDSSQPQHF. DNA of the CDR3: TGCGCCAGCAGCCAAGTCCGGGACAGTAGTCAGCCCCAGCATTTT.

This clonotype was seen more than once but under ten times. A junction end diverges from the germline sequence, so it may reflect a read error. The genes are TRBV6-1 and TRBJ1-3; TRBD1 is a possible D gene (6 bases). CDR1 MNHNS and CDR2 SASEGT come from the germline V gene. The CDR3 loop spans 17 amino acids. As DNA, the CDR3 is TGTGCCAGCAGTTCATTTACCGCGGACAGAACTGGAAACGCCATATATTTT. It codes for CASSSFTADRTGNAIYF.

In its sample, this clonotype was seen many times. The chain combines TRBV10-3 with TRBJ2-1; 10 nucleotides match TRBD2. The CDR3 runs 13 residues. Germline lookup yields CDR1 ENHRY and CDR2 SYGVKD. V shed 8 bases and J 6 bases; nucleotides not matched to a gene: 4. The DNA for the CDR3 is TGTGCCATCGGGACTAGCGCTTTCAATGAGCAGTTCTTC. Protein: CAIGTSAFNEQFF.

This clonotype was counted many times. The chain combines TRBV20-1 with TRBJ1-5; 9 nucleotides align to TRBD1. Germline assignment: CDR1 DFQATT and CDR2 SNEGSKA (reference sequence). CDR3 length equals 15 residues. Trimming removed 0 bases from V and 3 bases from J; junction bases left unmatched: 3. CDR3 coding DNA: TGCAGTGCTAGAGACTGGGACAGGGTCAATCAGCCCCAGCATTTT. Protein: CSARDWDRVNQPQHF.

The rearrangement links TRBV19 to TRBJ1-2; D may be TRBD1 (6 bases). CDR1 is LNHDA, CDR2 SQIVND, per germline (reference sequence). V lost 6 bases, J lost 8 bases, and 13 bases lay in between. This CDR3 spans 12 amino acids. The CDR3 loop reads CASSPTGGGYTF. CDR3 sequence (DNA): TGTGCCAGTAGCCCGACAGGAGGCGGCTACACCTTC.